This T cell receptor beta chain was found in a study of blood T cell repertoires in COVID-19. Profiling relied on immunoSEQ multiplex PCR, and the TCRdb table lists in-frame clones only, not all of them. The table lists about 40,000 clones, roughly nine tenths of them singletons. CDR1 and CDR2 from the germline V gene are SGHTA and FQGTGA. This CDR3 comprises 12 residues. The V end was cut by 1 base, the J end by 6 bases, with 7 bases between. The source material was peripheral blood. The chain has TRBV7-3 and TRBJ2-7; weak D call: TRBD1 (6 bases). This receptor was obtained from a man aged 45-65 years in a cohort sampled during active COVID-19. This CDR3 is CASSLRGGEQYF. Written as DNA, the CDR3 is TGTGCCAGCAGCTTAAGAGGGGGCGAGCAGTACTTC. Looking up the rest from reference TRBV7-3 and TRBJ2-7 gives the full variable domain: GAGVSQTPSNKVTEKGKYVELRCDPISGHTALYWYRQSLGQGPEFLIYFQGTGAADDSGLPNDRFFAVRPEGSVSTLKIQRTERGDSAVYLCASSLRGGEQYFGPGTRLTVT.